The clone carrying this T cell receptor beta chain showed up just a few times. Antigen specificity is unknown. CDR3 length: 14 amino acids. Germline V gene lookup returns CDR1 LNHDA and CDR2 SQIVND (reference sequence). Trimming took off 8 bases at V and 4 bases at J, with 15 bases between the two ends. The sample is drawn from a study of beta chain features in type 1 diabetes. Study results and limitations: Moderate but significant shortening of TCRB CDR3s was recorded in all four CD4+ subsets from Type 1 diabetes patients. The study left unresolved whether HLA type influences TCRB rearrangement.

The entirety of the isolated RNA underwent reverse transcription, so expressed TCRB transcripts were sequenced. The assay was immunoSEQ multiplex PCR, and TCRdb's table has in-frame clones only and misses some. This table holds hundreds of thousands of clones, roughly 12% found once. The sequenced material came from naive CD4+ T cells from blood. The chain couples TRBV19 to TRBJ1-5; D perhaps matches TRBD1 (5 bases). The clonotype originates from a man aged 18 to 35 in good health. Here the CDR3 reads CASSPRESNQPQHF. The CDR3 region has the DNA TGTGCCAGTTCTCCCAGGGAAAGTAATCAGCCCCAGCATTTT.